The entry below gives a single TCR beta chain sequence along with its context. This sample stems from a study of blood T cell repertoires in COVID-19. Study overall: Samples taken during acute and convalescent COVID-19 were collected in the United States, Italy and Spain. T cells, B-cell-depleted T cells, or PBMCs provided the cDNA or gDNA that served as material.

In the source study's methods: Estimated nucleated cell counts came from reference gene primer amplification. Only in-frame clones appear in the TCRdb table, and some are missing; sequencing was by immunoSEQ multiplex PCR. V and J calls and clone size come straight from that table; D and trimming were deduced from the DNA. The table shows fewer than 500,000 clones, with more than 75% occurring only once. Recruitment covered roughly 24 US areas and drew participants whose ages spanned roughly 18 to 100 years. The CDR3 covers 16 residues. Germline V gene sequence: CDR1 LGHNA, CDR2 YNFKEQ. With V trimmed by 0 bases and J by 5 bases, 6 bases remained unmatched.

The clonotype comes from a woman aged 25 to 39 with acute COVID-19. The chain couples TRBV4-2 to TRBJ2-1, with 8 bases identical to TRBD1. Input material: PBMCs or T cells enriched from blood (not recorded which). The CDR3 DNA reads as TGTGCCAGCAGCCAAGACTTGGGGACAGGTAACAATGAGCAGTTCTTC. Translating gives CASSQDLGTGNNEQFF.